This T cell receptor beta chain was sequenced in a study of T cells after posttransplantation cyclophosphamide listed by TCRdb under 2016. The study in broad terms: T cell repertoire reconstitution was tracked by TRB sequencing after myeloablative bone marrow transplantation in which posttransplantation cyclophosphamide was used as GVHD prophylaxis. Blood from every one of the 30 to 40 PTCy patients who had 1-year posttransplant specimens underwent TRB sequencing. Samples from around 37 PTCy-treated patients, along with samples from 15 to 20 of their related bone marrow donors, underwent antigen receptor sequencing. Public TRB sequences were searched against a database of over 3,500 sequences associated with responses to pathogens, tumor antigens, self-antigens and alloantigens. TRB sequencing was also done on up to roughly 3 additional blood samples from 2 to 5.2 years after transplant in 3 patients, and on pretransplant blood from several patients. TRA and TRB clonality were tightly correlated in several samples, so subsequent TCR analyses focused on TRB only. What the authors observed across the whole study: At 1-2 months, donor-recipient similarity was low but rose over the first year, and the later blood repertoires were often dominated by donor CD8+ memory clones. Across 40 to 55 patients, TRB clonality was highly associated with recipient CMV seropositivity and CMV reactivation, and diversity in PTCy patients was similar to diversity in CNI/methotrexate controls. The TRB repertoires of T cells infiltrating skin or the GI tract showed only limited overlap with the TRB repertoires found in blood.

CDR1 and CDR2 are drawn from the germline V gene: MNHNS, SASEGT. The CDR3 runs 13 amino acids, cysteine and phenylalanine included. The entry retains the CDR3 DNA only, 39 bases that are in frame from base 1. V was cut back by 8 bases and J by 1 base, leaving a gap of 9 bases between them. On the day of marrow donation, related bone marrow donors gave peripheral blood samples. Peripheral blood and bone marrow mononuclear cells were isolated by Ficoll-Hypaque density centrifugation and were cryopreserved. Notes on this clone: Its antigen is unknown. No quality values exist for individual bases; no much larger clone is one base distant.

TRB sequencing used genomic DNA with the immunoSEQ assay at survey resolution or the hsTCRB kit. As for the authors' bioinformatics: Initial read processing used immunoSEQ software, and repertoire analyses used the LymphoSeq R package. For each TRB dataset, clonality was calculated as 1 minus normalized Shannon entropy, and the Gini coefficient was computed as well. To infer phenotypes in unsorted samples, TRB sequences from sorted subsets of the recipient or donor were mapped onto the unsorted samples of the same recipient. This is the immuneACCESS table as TCRdb keeps it, with only in-frame sequences that have V and J called. A part of the clones is gone; compared with another copy, unresolved V genes explain less than half, and the rest is unexplained. V and J calls and clone size are those listed in that table; D and trimming were worked out from the DNA. Present in this sample are more than 60,000 clones, about 94% of which were seen just once. The ten largest clones add up to 3% of the sample.

This receptor chain uses TRBV6-1 and TRBJ1-3; TRBD1 is a possible D gene, resting on 5 matching bases. This TCR came from a woman aged 30 to 39 in good health and a related stem cell transplant donor. The source material was PBMCs. The CDR3 in this case is CASWGFSGNTIYF. The nucleotide sequence reads TGTGCCAGCTGGGGGTTTTCTGGAAACACCATATATTTT.